The 5 T cell receptor beta chains below come from one sample, sequenced in a study of cytomegalovirus exposure and HLA in healthy donors. PCR primers comprised 60 Vbeta and 13 Jbeta primers. TCRdb's copy holds only in-frame clones and misses some; the assay was immunoSEQ multiplex PCR. Counted here are roughly 68,000 clones, about three quarters occurring once; the ten biggest clones make up approximately 7.8%. The sequenced sample consisted of PBMCs. The receptors derive from a woman aged 25 to 39 in good health and CMV-seropositive.

V is TRBV25-1 and J is TRBJ2-3; D remains unclear. Trimming took off 5 bases at V and 2 bases at J, with 11 bases between the two ends. This CDR3 region has 14 residues. Germline V CDR1 and CDR2: MGHDK, SYGVNS. The DNA for the CDR3 is TGTGCCAGCAGTTTCGGCAGGTTCACAGATACGCAGTATTTT. Protein sequence: CASSFGRFTDTQYF. The full variable domain, rest sourced from reference TRBV25-1 and TRBJ2-3, is EADIYQTPRYLVIGTGKKITLECSQTMGHDKMYWYQQDPGMELHLIHYSYGVNSTEKGDLSSESTVSRIRTEHFPLTLESARPSHTSQYLCASSFGRFTDTQYFGPGTRLTVL.

The rearrangement joins TRBV7-9 to TRBJ2-3, with D tentatively TRBD1 (5 bases). The ends were cut back, 5 bases at V and 0 bases at J, with 12 bases in the middle. Germline V gene sequence: CDR1 SEHNR, CDR2 FQNEAQ (reference sequence). The CDR3 is 15 amino acids. The CDR3 sequence is CASSPRQGSTDTQYF. In DNA form, the CDR3 reads TGTGCCAGCAGCCCCAGGCAGGGAAGCACAGATACGCAGTATTTT. The variable domain in full, completed from reference TRBV7-9 and TRBJ2-3, reads DTGVSQNPRHKITKRGQNVTFRCDPISEHNRLYWYRQTLGQGPEFLTYFQNEAQLEKSRLLSDRFSAERPKGSFSTLEIQRTEQGDSAMYLCASSPRQGSTDTQYFGPGTRLTVL.

The J gene is TRBJ1-1, the V gene TRBV21-1; TRBD1 is the table's D call, not checked against the DNA. TRBV21-1 is classified as a pseudogene. This CDR3 region has 15 residues. The CDR3 reads CASSAKDRALTEAFF. CDR3 DNA sequence: TGTGCCAGCAGCGCAAAGGACAGGGCTCTCACTGAAGCTTTCTTT.

The sample holds a few counts of this clone. The CDR3 protein is CAISGREGDPYF. In DNA, the CDR3 is TGTGCCATCAGTGGTAGGGAGGGGGACCCGTACTTC. The rearrangement uses TRBV10-3 and TRBJ2-7, with a possible D match to TRBD2 (7 bases). Germline CDR1 and CDR2: ENHRY and SYGVKD. The V gene lost 4 bases and the J gene lost 12 bases, with 16 bases spanning the gap. CDR3 length: 12 residues.

The chain carries TRBV7-6 and TRBJ2-1, with 8 bases lining up with TRBD1. This CDR3 spans 15 amino acids. Germline CDR1 and CDR2: SGHVS and FNYEAQ. Losses at the gene ends were 7 bases for V and 8 bases for J; bases not matched to a gene: 13. CDR3 region: CASTFLPGQAHEQFF. The CDR3 DNA follows: TGTGCCAGCACCTTTCTACCGGGACAGGCACATGAGCAGTTCTTC.